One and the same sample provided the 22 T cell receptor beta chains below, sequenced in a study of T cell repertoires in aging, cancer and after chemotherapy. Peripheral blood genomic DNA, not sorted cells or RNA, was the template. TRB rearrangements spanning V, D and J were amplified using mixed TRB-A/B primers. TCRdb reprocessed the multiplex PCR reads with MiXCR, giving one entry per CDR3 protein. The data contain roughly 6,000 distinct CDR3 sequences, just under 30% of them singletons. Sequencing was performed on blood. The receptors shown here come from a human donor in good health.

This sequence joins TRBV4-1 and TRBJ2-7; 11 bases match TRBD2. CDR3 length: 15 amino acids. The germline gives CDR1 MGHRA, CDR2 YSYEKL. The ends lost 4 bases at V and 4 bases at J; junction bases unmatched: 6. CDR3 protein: CASSRTLAGAYEQYF. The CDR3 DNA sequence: TGCGCCAGCAGCCGAACACTAGCGGGAGCTTACGAGCAGTACTTC.

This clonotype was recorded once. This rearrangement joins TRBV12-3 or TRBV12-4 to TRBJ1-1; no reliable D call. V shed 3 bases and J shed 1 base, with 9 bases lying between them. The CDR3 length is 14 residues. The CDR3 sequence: CASSLSVGNTEAFF. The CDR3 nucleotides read TGTGCCAGCAGTTTGAGTGTCGGGAACACTGAAGCTTTCTTT.

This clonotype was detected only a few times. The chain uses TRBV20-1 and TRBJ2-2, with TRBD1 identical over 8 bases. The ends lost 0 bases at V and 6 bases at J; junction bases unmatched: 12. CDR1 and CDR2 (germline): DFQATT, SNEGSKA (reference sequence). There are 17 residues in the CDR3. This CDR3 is CSAREGTGINRAGELFF. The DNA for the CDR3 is TGCAGTGCTAGAGAGGGGACAGGAATTAATCGGGCCGGGGAGCTGTTTTTT.

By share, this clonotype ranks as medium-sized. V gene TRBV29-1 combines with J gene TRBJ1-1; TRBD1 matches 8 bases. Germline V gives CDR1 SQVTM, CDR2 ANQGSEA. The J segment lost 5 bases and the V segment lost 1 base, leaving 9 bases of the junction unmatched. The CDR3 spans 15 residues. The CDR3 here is CSVEASVTGGTEAFF. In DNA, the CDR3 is TGCAGCGTTGAAGCGTCGGTAACAGGGGGGACTGAAGCTTTCTTT.

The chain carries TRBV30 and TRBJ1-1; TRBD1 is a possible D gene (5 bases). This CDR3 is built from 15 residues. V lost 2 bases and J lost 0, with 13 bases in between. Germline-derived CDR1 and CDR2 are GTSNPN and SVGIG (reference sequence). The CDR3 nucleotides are TGTGCCTGGAGTCGGGGGGGGGTAATGAACACTGAAGCTTTCTTT. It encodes CAWSRGGVMNTEAFF.

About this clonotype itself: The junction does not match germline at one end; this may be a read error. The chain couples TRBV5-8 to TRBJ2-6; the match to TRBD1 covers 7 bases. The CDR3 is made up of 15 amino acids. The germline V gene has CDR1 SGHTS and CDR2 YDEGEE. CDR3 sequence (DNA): TGTGCCAGCGGGACAGCTCTCTCTGGGGCCAAGGTCCTGACTTTC. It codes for CASGTALSGAKVLTF.

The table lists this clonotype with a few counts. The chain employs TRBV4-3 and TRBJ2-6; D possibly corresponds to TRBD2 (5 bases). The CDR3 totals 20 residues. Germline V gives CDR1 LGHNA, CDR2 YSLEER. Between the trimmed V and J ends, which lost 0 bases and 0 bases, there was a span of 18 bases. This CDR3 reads CASSQDLLTGGTSGANVLTF. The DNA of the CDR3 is TGCGCCAGCAGCCAAGATCTGTTGACCGGAGGTACCTCTGGGGCCAACGTCCTGACTTTC.

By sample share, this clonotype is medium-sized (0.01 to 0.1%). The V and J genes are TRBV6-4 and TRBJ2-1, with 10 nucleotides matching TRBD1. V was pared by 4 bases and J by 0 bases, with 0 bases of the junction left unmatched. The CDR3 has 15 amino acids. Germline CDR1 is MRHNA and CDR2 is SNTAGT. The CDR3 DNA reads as TGTGCCAGCAGTGGGACAGGGGGCTCCTACAATGAGCAGTTCTTC. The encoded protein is CASSGTGGSYNEQFF.

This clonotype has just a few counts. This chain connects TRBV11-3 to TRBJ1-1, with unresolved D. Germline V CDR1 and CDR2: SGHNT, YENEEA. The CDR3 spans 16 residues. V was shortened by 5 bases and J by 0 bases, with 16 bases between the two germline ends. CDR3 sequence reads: CASSQTRTSLNTEAFF. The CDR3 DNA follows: TGTGCCAGCAGCCAAACAAGGACGTCCCTGAACACTGAAGCTTTCTTT. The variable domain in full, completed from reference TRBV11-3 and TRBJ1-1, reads EAGVVQSPRYKIIEKKQPVAFWCNPISGHNTLYWYLQNLGQGPELLIRYENEEAVDDSQLPKDRFSAERLKGVDSTLKIQPAELGDSAVYLCASSQTRTSLNTEAFFGQGTRLTVV.

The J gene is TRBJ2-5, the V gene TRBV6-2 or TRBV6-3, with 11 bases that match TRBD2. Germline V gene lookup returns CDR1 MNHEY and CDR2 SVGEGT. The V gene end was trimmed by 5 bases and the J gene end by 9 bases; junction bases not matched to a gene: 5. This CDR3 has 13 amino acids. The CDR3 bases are TGTGCCAGCAGTCTCTTAGCGGGAGGGGCCCAGTACTTC. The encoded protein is CASSLLAGGAQYF.

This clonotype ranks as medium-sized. CDR3 protein: CASSTGERGEQFF. The CDR3 DNA reads as TGTGCCAGCAGTACCGGTGAGAGAGGAGAGCAGTTCTTC. J is TRBJ2-1 and V is TRBV6-5; no clear D. The CDR3 runs 13 residues. V lost 5 bases to trimming and J lost 10 bases, with 15 bases between them. Looked up from germline, CDR1 is MNHEY and CDR2 is SVGAGI.

CDR3 region: CASRYWGGVPEAFF. CDR3 DNA sequence: TGTGCCAGCAGGTATTGGGGGGGGGTCCCTGAAGCTTTCTTT. The chain combines TRBV12-3 or TRBV12-4 with TRBJ1-1; D might be TRBD1 (5 bases). The CDR3 is 14 amino acids. V was pared by 6 bases and J by 6 bases, with 17 bases between.

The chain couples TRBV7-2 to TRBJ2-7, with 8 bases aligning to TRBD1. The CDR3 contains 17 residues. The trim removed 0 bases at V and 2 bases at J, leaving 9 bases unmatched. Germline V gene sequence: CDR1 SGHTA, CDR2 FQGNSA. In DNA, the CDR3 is TGTGCCAGCAGCTTAGCTGCGTGGACAGGGAGAGCCTACGAGCAGTACTTC. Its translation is CASSLAAWTGRAYEQYF.

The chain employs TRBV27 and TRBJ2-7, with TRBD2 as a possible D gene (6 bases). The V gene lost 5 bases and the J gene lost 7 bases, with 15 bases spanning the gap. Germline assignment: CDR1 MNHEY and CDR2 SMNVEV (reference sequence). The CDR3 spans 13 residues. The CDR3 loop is CASSLGGPVEQYF. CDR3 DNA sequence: TGTGCCAGCAGTCTAGGAGGGCCCGTTGAGCAGTACTTC.

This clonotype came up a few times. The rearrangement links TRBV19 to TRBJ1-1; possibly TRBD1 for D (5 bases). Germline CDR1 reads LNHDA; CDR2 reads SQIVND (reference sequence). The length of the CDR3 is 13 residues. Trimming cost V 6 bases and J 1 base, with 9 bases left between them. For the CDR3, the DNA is TGTGCCAGTAGAATGGGGGAGAACACTGAAGCTTTCTTT. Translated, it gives CASRMGENTEAFF.

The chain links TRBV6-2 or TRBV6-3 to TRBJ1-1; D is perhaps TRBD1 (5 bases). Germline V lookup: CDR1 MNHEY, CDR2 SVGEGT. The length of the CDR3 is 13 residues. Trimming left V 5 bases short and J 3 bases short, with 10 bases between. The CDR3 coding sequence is TGTGCCAGCAGTGGGACGGGAGACACTGAAGCTTTCTTT. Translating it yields CASSGTGDTEAFF.

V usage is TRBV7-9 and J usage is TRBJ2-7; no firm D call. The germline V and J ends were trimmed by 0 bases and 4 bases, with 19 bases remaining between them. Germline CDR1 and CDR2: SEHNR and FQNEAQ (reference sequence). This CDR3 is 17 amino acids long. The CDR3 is CASSLAGGLPILYEQYF. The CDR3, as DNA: TGTGCCAGCAGCTTAGCGGGCGGTCTACCGATCTTGTACGAGCAGTACTTC. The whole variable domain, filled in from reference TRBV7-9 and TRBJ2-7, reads DTGVSQNPRHKITKRGQNVTFRCDPISEHNRLYWYRQTLGQGPEFLTYFQNEAQLEKSRLLSDRFSAERPKGSFSTLEIQRTEQGDSAMYLCASSLAGGLPILYEQYFGPGTRLTVT.

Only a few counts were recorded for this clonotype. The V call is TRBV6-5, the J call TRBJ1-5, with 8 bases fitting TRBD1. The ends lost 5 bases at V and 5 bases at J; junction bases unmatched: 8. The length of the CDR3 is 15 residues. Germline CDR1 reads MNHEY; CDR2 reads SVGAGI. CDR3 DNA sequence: TGTGCCAGCAGTGAGACAAGGACAGGGTATCAGCCCCAGCATTTT. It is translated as CASSETRTGYQPQHF.

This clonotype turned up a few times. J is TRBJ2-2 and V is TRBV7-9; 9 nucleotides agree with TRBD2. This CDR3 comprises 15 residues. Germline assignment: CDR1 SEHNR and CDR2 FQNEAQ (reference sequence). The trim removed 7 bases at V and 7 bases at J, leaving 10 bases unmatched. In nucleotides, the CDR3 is TGTGCCAGCAATGGGGGGACTAGCTCGGACGGGGAGCTGTTTTTT. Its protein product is CASNGGTSSDGELFF.

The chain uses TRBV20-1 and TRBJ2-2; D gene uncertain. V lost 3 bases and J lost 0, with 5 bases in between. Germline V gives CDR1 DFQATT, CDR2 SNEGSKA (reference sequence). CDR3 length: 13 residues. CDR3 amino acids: CSARAANTGELFF. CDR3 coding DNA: TGCAGTGCTAGGGCTGCGAACACCGGGGAGCTGTTTTTT.

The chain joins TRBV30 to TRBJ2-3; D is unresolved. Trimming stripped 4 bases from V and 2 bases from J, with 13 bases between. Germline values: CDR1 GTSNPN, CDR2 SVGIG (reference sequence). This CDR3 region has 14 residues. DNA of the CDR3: TGTGCCTGGAAGGGCCGGAGACCCACAGATACGCAGTATTTT. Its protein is CAWKGRRPTDTQYF.

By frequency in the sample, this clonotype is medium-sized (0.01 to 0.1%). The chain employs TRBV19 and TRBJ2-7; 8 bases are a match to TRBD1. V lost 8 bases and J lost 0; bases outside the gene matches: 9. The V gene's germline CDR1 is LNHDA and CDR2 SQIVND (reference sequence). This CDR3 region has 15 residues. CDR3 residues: CASRPTGDLSYEQYF. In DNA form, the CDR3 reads TGTGCCAGTCGACCGACAGGGGACCTCTCCTACGAGCAGTACTTC.